These 26 T cell receptor beta chains came from one sample sequenced in a study of blood T cells in healthy people across ages. Then a second PCR, running about 7 to 11 cycles, was carried out with a sample-barcoded 5' primer and a J-beta primer mix. TCRdb itself ran the 5' RACE reads through MiXCR, one entry per CDR3 protein. The profile shows hundreds of thousands of distinct CDR3 sequences, more than 20% of them singletons. The sequenced sample was blood. These receptors were obtained from a man between 65 and 85 years old in good health.

This clonotype was picked up a small number of times. This rearrangement joins TRBV12-3 or TRBV12-4 to TRBJ1-5; the D is unclear. The CDR3 has 15 residues. Trimming stripped 5 bases from V and 0 bases from J, with 11 bases between. The CDR3 is CASSTAGSSNQPQHF. In DNA form, the CDR3 reads TGTGCCAGCAGTACCGCCGGGAGTAGCAATCAGCCCCAGCATTTT.

This clonotype occurred once. V is TRBV2 and J is TRBJ1-4, with TRBD1 as a possible D gene (5 bases). Germline CDR1 is SNHLY and CDR2 is FYNNEI. This CDR3 region has 15 residues. The V gene lost 5 bases and the J gene lost 4 bases, with 14 bases spanning the gap. CDR3 residues: CASSLSDRLNEKLFF. CDR3 nucleotides: TGTGCCAGCAGTTTAAGCGACAGACTTAATGAAAAACTGTTTTTT.

Only a few counts were recorded for this clonotype. V is TRBV7-2 and J is TRBJ2-3; D perhaps matches TRBD2 (6 bases). Germline CDR1 SGHTA, CDR2 FQGNSA. The CDR3 has 17 amino acids. V was pared by 1 base and J by 2 bases, with 16 bases between. CDR3: CASSLVGASEYTDTQYF. CDR3 coding DNA: TGTGCCAGCAGCTTAGTCGGGGCTAGCGAATACACAGATACGCAGTATTTT.

The chain links TRBV7-8 to TRBJ1-5; 8 nucleotides align to TRBD1. CDR3 length: 17 amino acids. Trimming cost V 4 bases and J 9 bases; bases outside gene matches: 17. Germline V CDR1 and CDR2: SGHVS, FQNEAQ. The CDR3 reads CASSSVARGQGRGPQHF. The CDR3 nucleotides are TGTGCCAGCAGCTCCGTAGCCCGAGGACAGGGACGGGGGCCCCAGCATTTT. The full variable domain, in which reference TRBV7-8 and TRBJ1-5 provide the parts outside the CDR3, is GAGVSQSPRYKVAKRGQDVALRCDPISGHVSLFWYQQALGQGPEFLTYFQNEAQLDKSGLPSDRFFAERPEGSVSTLKIQRTQQEDSAVYLCASSSVARGQGRGPQHFGDGTRLSIL.

The V and J genes are TRBV20-1 and TRBJ2-5, with D possibly being TRBD2 (6 bases). V was clipped by 3 bases and J by 11 bases, with 22 bases between them. The germline CDR1 and CDR2 sequences are DFQATT and SNEGSKA (reference sequence). The CDR3 has 14 residues. The CDR3, as DNA: TGCAGTGCTAGTCTTAGCGGACCCAGGGAGGAGCAGTACTTC. Amino acids: CSASLSGPREEQYF.

This rearrangement joins TRBV18 to TRBJ1-1; TRBD1 is a possible D gene (6 bases). V gave up 2 bases and J gave up 4 bases, with 14 bases separating them. The CDR3 has 15 residues. Germline V lookup: CDR1 KGHSH, CDR2 LQKENI. The CDR3, as DNA: TGTGCCAGCTCACCATATGGGGGGCGTGTCACTGAAGCTTTCTTT. It codes for CASSPYGGRVTEAFF.

This clonotype occurred a few times. V gene TRBV5-5 combines with J gene TRBJ2-3; 10 bases agree with TRBD1. Germline CDR1 is SGHKS and CDR2 is YYEKEE (reference sequence). The CDR3 is 14 residues long. V lost 6 bases and J lost 4; bases outside the gene matches: 5. CDR3 coding DNA: TGTGCCAGCACCCTAGGGACAGGGGCAGATACGCAGTATTTT. Translating gives CASTLGTGADTQYF. The whole variable domain, filled in from reference TRBV5-5 and TRBJ2-3, reads DAGVTQSPTHLIKTRGQQVTLRCSPISGHKSVSWYQQVLGQGPQFIFQYYEKEERGRGNFPDRFSARQFPNYSSELNVNALLLGDSALYLCASTLGTGADTQYFGPGTRLTVL.

In regard to this clonotype: The conserved closing phenylalanine or tryptophan is absent in this CDR3, likely reflecting a read error. The CDR3 loop reads CASSPRTSGSTGELFL. DNA of the CDR3: TGTGCCAGCTCACCTAGGACTAGCGGGAGTACCGGGGAGCTGTTTCTT. This rearrangement joins TRBV18 to TRBJ2-2; 13 bases align to TRBD2. This CDR3 has 16 amino acids. CDR1 is KGHSH, CDR2 LQKENI, per germline. With 3 bases clipped from V and 5 bases from J, the junction kept 3 bases outside the gene matches.

V usage is TRBV11-2 and J usage is TRBJ2-7, with D possibly being TRBD2 (5 bases). Trimming took 2 bases from V and 0 from J, leaving 14 bases between them. Germline V CDR1 and CDR2: SGHAT, FQNNGV. The CDR3 spans 16 residues. This CDR3 reads CASSLMGGYSSYEQYF. Written as DNA, the CDR3 is TGTGCCAGCAGCTTAATGGGCGGGTATAGCTCCTACGAGCAGTACTTC. The complete variable domain, with remaining parts taken from reference TRBV11-2 and TRBJ2-7, reads EAGVAQSPRYKIIEKRQSVAFWCNPISGHATLYWYQQILGQGPKLLIQFQNNGVVDDSQLPKDRFSAERLKGVDSTLKIQPAKLEDSAVYLCASSLMGGYSSYEQYFGPGTRLTVT.

The table lists this clonotype with a few counts. This chain joins TRBV20-1 and TRBJ2-7, with D possibly TRBD2 on 6 matching bases. Germline values: CDR1 DFQATT, CDR2 SNEGSKA (reference sequence). The CDR3 is made up of 14 amino acids. V was pared by 3 bases and J by 5 bases, with 17 bases between. DNA of the CDR3: TGCAGTGCTAGGTCTAGCGCGAGAATCAACGAGCAGTACTTC. Translation gives CSARSSARINEQYF.

The table lists this clonotype with a few counts. The genes are TRBV12-3 or TRBV12-4 and TRBJ2-7; TRBD1 aligns across 9 bases. The V segment lost 6 bases and the J segment 0 bases; nucleotides outside the gene matches: 6. The CDR3 runs to 15 residues. The CDR3 loop is CASSPRQGVSYEQYF. For the CDR3, the DNA is TGTGCCAGCAGCCCCCGACAGGGGGTCTCCTACGAGCAGTACTTC.

On this clonotype itself: A read error may produce the germline difference seen at one junction end. This rearrangement joins TRBV12-5 to TRBJ2-4; 7 bases line up with TRBD1. CDR3 length: 14 residues. Germline loops: CDR1 LGHNT, CDR2 FRNRAP. CDR3 sequence reads: CTSGFSRQGTIQYF. The CDR3 DNA is TGTACTAGTGGTTTCAGCCGACAGGGCACCATTCAGTACTTC.

This clonotype was counted only a few times. Possible read error: a much larger clone is one base away. J is TRBJ2-7 and V is TRBV20-1; D possibly corresponds to TRBD2 (6 bases). The J call may not be correct, given that the DNA end is closer to TRBJ2-5. Germline-derived CDR1 and CDR2 are DFQATT and SNEGSKA (reference sequence). The CDR3 spans 15 residues. The CDR3 reads CSARDIYGRKGTQYF. In DNA, the CDR3 is TGCAGTGCTAGAGACATCTACGGGAGAAAAGGGACCCAGTACTTC.

This clonotype has only a few counts. V gene TRBV5-1 combines with J gene TRBJ1-1; perhaps TRBD1 as D (5 bases). Germline CDR1 reads SGHRS; CDR2 reads YFSETQ. V was pared by 0 bases and J by 1 base, with 7 bases between. The CDR3 is 14 amino acids. CDR3 protein: CASSLDGTNTEAFF. Written as DNA, the CDR3 is TGCGCCAGCAGCTTGGACGGGACGAACACTGAAGCTTTCTTT.

This sequence joins TRBV20-1 and TRBJ2-1; D gene ambiguous. The length of the CDR3 is 12 residues. CDR1 and CDR2 from the germline V gene are DFQATT and SNEGSKA (reference sequence). V was shortened by 2 bases and J by 5 bases, with 7 bases between the two germline ends. CDR3 amino acids: CSARYRNNEQFF. The CDR3 bases are TGCAGTGCTAGATATCGCAACAATGAGCAGTTCTTC.

The chain has TRBV21-1 and TRBJ2-3. TRBV21-1 is a pseudogene locus. This CDR3 has 11 residues. This CDR3 reads CASSPYDTQYF. Written as DNA, the CDR3 is TGTGCCAGCAGCCCCTACGATACGCAGTATTTT.

Details on this clonotype: At one end the junction does not follow the germline gene, possibly because of a read error. V gene TRBV20-1 combines with J gene TRBJ2-5, with D perhaps given as TRBD1 or TRBD2 (5 bases each). Germline assignment: CDR1 DFQATT and CDR2 SNEGSKA (reference sequence). This CDR3 has 13 residues. CDR3 sequence (DNA): TGTAGTGCTGGTCCGGTAGGGGACCACGTGCAGTACTTC. Protein product: CSAGPVGDHVQYF.

The chain links TRBV30 to TRBJ1-6; unclear D gene. Trimming shortened V by 5 bases and J by 7 bases, and 9 bases separated the two germline ends. This CDR3 is built from 12 residues. Germline-derived CDR1 and CDR2 are GTSNPN and SVGIG (reference sequence). CDR3 loop: CAWGQSNSPLHF. CDR3 sequence (DNA): TGTGCCTGGGGGCAGAGCAATTCACCCCTCCACTTT.

J is TRBJ1-5 and V is TRBV20-1; D uncertain. Germline assignment: CDR1 DFQATT and CDR2 SNEGSKA (reference sequence). This CDR3 has 16 residues. The V and J ends lost 6 bases and 0 bases respectively, with 18 bases between them. In nucleotides, the CDR3 is TGCAGTGCCCGCCGCCTAGGCAGAAATAGCAATCAGCCCCAGCATTTT. Its translation: CSARRLGRNSNQPQHF.

This chain connects TRBV12-5 to TRBJ2-7; possibly TRBD1 for D (7 bases). This CDR3 spans 13 amino acids. Trimming stripped 1 base from V and 7 bases from J, with 11 bases between. Germline V gene sequence: CDR1 LGHNT, CDR2 FRNRAP. The CDR3 DNA reads TGTGCTAGTGGTTTGGGACAGGGAGGTGAGCAGTACTTC. Amino acids: CASGLGQGGEQYF.

This clonotype was counted a few times. The rearrangement links TRBV20-1 to TRBJ2-1; TRBD2 is a possible D gene (6 bases). The CDR3 is 14 amino acids. CDR1 is DFQATT, CDR2 SNEGSKA, per germline (reference sequence). As DNA, the CDR3 is TGCAGATCCCTACCCCCAGCGGGTTACAATGAGCAGTTCTTC. Its translation: CRSLPPAGYNEQFF.

This clonotype was seen a handful of times. This chain connects TRBV20-1 to TRBJ2-1; the D call may be TRBD1 or TRBD2 (7 bases each). V was trimmed by 5 bases and J by 4 bases, leaving 18 bases between them. CDR1 is DFQATT, CDR2 SNEGSKA, per germline (reference sequence). The CDR3 totals 15 residues. The CDR3 nucleotides are TGCAGTGCTCCGCTACTAGCGACAGGGTACAATGAGCAGTTCTTC. It codes for CSAPLLATGYNEQFF.

The chain couples TRBV11-2 to TRBJ2-5; possible D gene TRBD1, 6 bases. Germline lookup yields CDR1 SGHAT and CDR2 FQNNGV. The length of the CDR3 is 16 residues. Trimming took off 5 bases at V and 4 bases at J, with 20 bases between the two ends. CDR3 amino acids: CASSRTGNGESETQYF. The CDR3 nucleotides read TGTGCCAGCAGCCGCACAGGGAACGGGGAGTCAGAGACCCAGTACTTC. The full variable domain, completed using reference TRBV11-2 and TRBJ2-5, is EAGVAQSPRYKIIEKRQSVAFWCNPISGHATLYWYQQILGQGPKLLIQFQNNGVVDDSQLPKDRFSAERLKGVDSTLKIQPAKLEDSAVYLCASSRTGNGESETQYFGPGTRLLVL.

This clonotype has a handful of counts. The chain employs TRBV28 and TRBJ2-1, with 12 bases identical to TRBD1. The CDR3 loop spans 15 amino acids. V shed 5 bases and J 10 bases; nucleotides not matched to a gene: 9. Germline values: CDR1 MDHEN, CDR2 SYDVKM. This CDR3 is CASSPPGTGGREQFF. In DNA, the CDR3 is TGTGCCAGCAGTCCCCCCGGGACAGGGGGCCGGGAGCAGTTCTTC.

This chain joins TRBV2 and TRBJ2-7; 8 bases map to TRBD1. The V segment lost 6 bases and the J segment 7 bases; nucleotides outside the gene matches: 5. Germline CDR1 reads SNHLY; CDR2 reads FYNNEI. The CDR3 is 12 residues long. In DNA form, the CDR3 reads TGTGCCAGCAGACAGGGGGTGGGAGAGCAGTACTTC. This codes for CASRQGVGEQYF.

In this sample, this clonotype turned up a few times. The rearrangement uses TRBV28 and TRBJ2-7; 10 positions agree with TRBD1. CDR3 length: 15 residues. V lost 8 bases to trimming and J lost 0 bases; unmatched junction nucleotides: 7. The germline gives CDR1 MDHEN, CDR2 SYDVKM. CDR3 residues: CASGVGTGDSYEQYF. The CDR3 DNA is TGTGCCAGCGGAGTCGGGACAGGGGACTCCTACGAGCAGTACTTC.